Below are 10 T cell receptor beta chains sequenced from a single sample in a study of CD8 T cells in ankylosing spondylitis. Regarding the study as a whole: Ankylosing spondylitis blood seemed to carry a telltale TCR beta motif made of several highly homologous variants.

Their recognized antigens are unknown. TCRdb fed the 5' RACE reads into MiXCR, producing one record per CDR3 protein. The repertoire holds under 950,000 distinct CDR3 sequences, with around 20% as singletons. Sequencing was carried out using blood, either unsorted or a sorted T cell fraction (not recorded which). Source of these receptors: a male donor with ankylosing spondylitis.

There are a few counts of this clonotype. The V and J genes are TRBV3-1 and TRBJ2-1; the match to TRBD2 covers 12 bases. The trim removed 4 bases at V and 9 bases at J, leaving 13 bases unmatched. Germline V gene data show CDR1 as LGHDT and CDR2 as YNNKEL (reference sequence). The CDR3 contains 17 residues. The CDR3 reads CASSPAIPSGGAGEQFF. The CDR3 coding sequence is TGTGCCAGCAGCCCCGCCATTCCTAGCGGGGGGGCGGGTGAGCAGTTCTTC.

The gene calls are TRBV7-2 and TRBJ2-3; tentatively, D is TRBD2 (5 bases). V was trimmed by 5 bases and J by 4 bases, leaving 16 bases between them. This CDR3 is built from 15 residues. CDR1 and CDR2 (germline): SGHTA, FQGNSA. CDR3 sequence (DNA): TGTGCCAGCAGCCCAAAAGGGCTAGCATCAGATACGCAGTATTTT. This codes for CASSPKGLASDTQYF. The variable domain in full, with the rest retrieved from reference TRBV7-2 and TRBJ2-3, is GAGVSQSPSNKVTEKGKDVELRCDPISGHTALYWYRQSLGQGLEFLIYFQGNSAPDKSGLPSDRFSAERTGGSVSTLTIQRTQQEDSAVYLCASSPKGLASDTQYFGPGTRLTVL.

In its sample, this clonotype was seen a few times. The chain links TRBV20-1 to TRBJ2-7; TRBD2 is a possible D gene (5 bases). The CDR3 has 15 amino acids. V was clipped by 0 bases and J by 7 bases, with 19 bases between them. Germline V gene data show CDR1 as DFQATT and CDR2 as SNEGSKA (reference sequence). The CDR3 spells CSAREVRGRSWEQYF. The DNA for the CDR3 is TGCAGTGCTAGAGAAGTCCGAGGGCGATCTTGGGAGCAGTACTTC.

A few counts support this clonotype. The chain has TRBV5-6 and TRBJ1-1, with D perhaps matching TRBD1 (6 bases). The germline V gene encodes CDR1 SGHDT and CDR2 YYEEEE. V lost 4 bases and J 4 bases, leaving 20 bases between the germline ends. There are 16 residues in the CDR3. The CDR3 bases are TGTGCCAGCAGCCTCCCCCCCCAGGGGCGAGGCACTGAAGCTTTCTTT. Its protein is CASSLPPQGRGTEAFF.

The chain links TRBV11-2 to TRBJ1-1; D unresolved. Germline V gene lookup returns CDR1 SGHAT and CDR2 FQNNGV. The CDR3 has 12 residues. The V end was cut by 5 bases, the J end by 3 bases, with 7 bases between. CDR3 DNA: TGTGCCAGCAGCCAATGGGACACTGAAGCTTTCTTT. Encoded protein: CASSQWDTEAFF.

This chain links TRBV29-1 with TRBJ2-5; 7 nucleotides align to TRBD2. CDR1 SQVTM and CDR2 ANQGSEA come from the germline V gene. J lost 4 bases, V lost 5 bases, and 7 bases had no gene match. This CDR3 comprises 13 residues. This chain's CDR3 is CSVQASGSETQYF. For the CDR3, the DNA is TGCAGCGTTCAAGCTAGCGGCTCAGAGACCCAGTACTTC. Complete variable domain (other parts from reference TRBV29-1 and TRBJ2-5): SAVISQKPSRDICQRGTSLTIQCQVDSQVTMMFWYRQQPGQSLTLIATANQGSEATYESGFVIDKFPISRPNLTFSTLTVSNMSPEDSSIYLCSVQASGSETQYFGPGTRLLVL.

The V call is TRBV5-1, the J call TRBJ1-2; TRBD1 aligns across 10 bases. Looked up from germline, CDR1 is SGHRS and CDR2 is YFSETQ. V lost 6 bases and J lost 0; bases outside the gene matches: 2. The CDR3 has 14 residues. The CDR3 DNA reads TGCGCCAGCACCGGACAGGGGGCTAACTATGGCTACACCTTC. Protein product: CASTGQGANYGYTF.

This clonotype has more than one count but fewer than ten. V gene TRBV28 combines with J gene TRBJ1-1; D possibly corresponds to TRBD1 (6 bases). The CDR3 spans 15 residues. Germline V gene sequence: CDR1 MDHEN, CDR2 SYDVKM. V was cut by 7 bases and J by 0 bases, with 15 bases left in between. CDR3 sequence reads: CASTLQGPVNTEAFF. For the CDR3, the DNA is TGTGCCAGCACCCTTCAGGGGCCGGTGAACACTGAAGCTTTCTTT. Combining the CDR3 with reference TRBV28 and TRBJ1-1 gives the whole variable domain DVKVTQSSRYLVKRTGEKVFLECVQDMDHENMFWYRQDPGLGLRLIYFSYDVKMKEKGDIPEGYSVSREKKERFSLILESASTNQTSMYLCASTLQGPVNTEAFFGQGTRLTVV.

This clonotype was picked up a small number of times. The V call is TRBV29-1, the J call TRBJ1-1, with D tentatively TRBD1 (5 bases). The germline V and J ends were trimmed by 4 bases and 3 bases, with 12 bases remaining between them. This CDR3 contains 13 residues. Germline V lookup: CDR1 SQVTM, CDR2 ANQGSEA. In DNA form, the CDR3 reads TGCAGCGTTGTAAGGGGATTCGACACTGAAGCTTTCTTT. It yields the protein CSVVRGFDTEAFF.

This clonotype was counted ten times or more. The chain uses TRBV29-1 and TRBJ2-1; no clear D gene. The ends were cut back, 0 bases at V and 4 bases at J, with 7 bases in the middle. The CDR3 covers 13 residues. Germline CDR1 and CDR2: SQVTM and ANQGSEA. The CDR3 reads CSVEDYSYNEQFF. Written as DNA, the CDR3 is TGCAGCGTTGAAGATTACAGTTACAATGAGCAGTTCTTC.